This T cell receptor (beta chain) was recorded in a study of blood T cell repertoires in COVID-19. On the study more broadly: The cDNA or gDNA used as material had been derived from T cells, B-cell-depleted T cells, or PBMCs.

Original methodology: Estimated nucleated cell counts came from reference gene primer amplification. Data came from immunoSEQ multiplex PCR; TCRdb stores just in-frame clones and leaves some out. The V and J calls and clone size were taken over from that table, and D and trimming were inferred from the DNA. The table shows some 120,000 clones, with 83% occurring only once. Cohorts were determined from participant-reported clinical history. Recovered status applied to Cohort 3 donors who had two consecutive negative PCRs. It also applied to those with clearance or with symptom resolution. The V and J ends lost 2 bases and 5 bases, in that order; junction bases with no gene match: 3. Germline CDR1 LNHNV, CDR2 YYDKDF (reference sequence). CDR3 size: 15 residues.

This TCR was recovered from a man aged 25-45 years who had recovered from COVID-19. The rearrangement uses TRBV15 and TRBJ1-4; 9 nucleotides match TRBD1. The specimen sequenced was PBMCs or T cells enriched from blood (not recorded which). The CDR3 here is CATSRLGQGNEKLFF. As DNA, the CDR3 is TGTGCCACCAGCAGACTTGGACAGGGGAATGAAAAACTGTTTTTT. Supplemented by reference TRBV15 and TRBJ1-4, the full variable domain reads DAMVIQNPRYQVTQFGKPVTLSCSQTLNHNVMYWYQQKSSQAPKLLFHYYDKDFNNEADTPDNFQSRRPNTSFCFLDIRSPGLGDTAMYLCATSRLGQGNEKLFFGSGTQLSVL.